This T cell receptor (beta chain) is from a study of identical twins. One entry per CDR3 protein, called by TCRdb with MiXCR from the 5' RACE reads. The sample shows around 490,000 distinct CDR3 sequences, approximately 20% of them seen only once. V trimming: 6 bases; J trimming: 3 bases; junction bases outside the gene matches: 5. CDR1 is KGHSH and CDR2 is LQKENI in the germline V gene. This CDR3 has 13 amino acids. These data also featured in a second study, about yellow fever vaccine responses in identical twins. In that study: Twins' vaccine T cell responses were reported to seem partly convergent and partly personalized.

This clonotype was obtained from a woman under 30 in good health. The genes are TRBV18 and TRBJ2-7; 7 bases match TRBD2. Sequences were obtained from CD4+ T cells sorted from blood. The CDR3 sequence is CASSAGVGYEQYF. DNA of the CDR3: TGTGCCAGCTCGGCGGGAGTTGGCTACGAGCAGTACTTC.